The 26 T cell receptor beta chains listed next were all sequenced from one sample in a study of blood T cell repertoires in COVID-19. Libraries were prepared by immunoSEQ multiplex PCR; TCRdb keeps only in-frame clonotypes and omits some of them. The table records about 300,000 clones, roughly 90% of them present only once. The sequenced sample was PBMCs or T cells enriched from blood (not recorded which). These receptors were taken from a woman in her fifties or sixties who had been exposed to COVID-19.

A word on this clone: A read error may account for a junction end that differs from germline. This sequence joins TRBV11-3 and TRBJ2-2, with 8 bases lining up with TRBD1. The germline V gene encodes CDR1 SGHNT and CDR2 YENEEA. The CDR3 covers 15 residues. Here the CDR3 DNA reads TGTGCCAGCAGTTTAGGACAGGGGAACACCGGGGAGCTGTTTTTT. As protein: CASSLGQGNTGELFF.

This CDR3 reads CASSSGGRTQAFF. The CDR3 coding sequence is TGTGCCAGCAGCTCTGGAGGCCGGACGCAAGCTTTCTTT. This rearrangement joins TRBV7-8 to TRBJ1-1, with no clear D. The CDR3 is 13 amino acids. V gave up 4 bases and J gave up 9 bases, with 15 bases separating them. Germline CDR1 reads SGHVS; CDR2 reads FQNEAQ.

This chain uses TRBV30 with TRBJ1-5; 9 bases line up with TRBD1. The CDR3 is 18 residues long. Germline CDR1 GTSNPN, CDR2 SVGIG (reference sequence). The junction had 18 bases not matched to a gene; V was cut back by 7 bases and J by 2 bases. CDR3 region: CASVSPWGDRDGNQPQHF. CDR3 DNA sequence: TGTGCCTCGGTTTCACCCTGGGGGGACAGGGATGGCAATCAGCCCCAGCATTTT.

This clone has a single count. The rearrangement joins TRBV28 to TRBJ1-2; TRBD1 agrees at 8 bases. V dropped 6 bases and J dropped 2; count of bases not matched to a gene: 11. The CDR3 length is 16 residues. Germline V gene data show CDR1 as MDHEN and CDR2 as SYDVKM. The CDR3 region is CASRFLDRGANYGYTF. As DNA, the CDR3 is TGTGCCAGCAGATTTCTAGACAGGGGAGCGAACTATGGCTACACCTTC.

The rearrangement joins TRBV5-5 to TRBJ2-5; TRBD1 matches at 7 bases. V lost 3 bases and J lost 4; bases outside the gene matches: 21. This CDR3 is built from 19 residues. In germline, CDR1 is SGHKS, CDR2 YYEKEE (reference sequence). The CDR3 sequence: CASSSSGQKWGQEGETQYF. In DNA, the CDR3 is TGTGCCAGCAGCTCATCGGGACAGAAGTGGGGGCAGGAAGGAGAGACCCAGTACTTC.

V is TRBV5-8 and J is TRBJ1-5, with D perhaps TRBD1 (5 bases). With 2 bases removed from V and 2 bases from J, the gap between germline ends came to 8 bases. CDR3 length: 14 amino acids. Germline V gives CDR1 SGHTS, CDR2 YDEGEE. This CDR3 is CASSFGRGNQPQHF. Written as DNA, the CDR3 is TGTGCCAGCAGCTTTGGCAGGGGCAATCAGCCCCAGCATTTT.

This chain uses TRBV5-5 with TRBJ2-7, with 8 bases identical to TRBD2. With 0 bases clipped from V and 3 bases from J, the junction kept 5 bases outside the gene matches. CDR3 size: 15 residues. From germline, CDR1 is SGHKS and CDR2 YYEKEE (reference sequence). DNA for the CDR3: TGTGCCAGCAGCTTGGGGTCTAGCGGGCTCTACGAGCAGTACTTC. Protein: CASSLGSSGLYEQYF.

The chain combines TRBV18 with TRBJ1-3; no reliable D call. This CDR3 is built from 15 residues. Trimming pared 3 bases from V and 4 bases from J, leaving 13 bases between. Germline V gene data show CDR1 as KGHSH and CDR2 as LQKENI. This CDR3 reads CASSPGPSGGNTIYF. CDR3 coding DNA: TGTGCCAGCTCACCCGGACCCTCGGGAGGAAACACCATATATTTT.

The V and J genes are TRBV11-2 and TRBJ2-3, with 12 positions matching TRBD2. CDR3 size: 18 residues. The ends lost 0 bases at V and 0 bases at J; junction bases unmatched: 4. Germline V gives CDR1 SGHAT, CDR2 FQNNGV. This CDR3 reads CASSLEYTSGGSTDTQYF. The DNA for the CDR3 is TGTGCCAGCAGCTTAGAATACACTAGCGGGGGGAGCACAGATACGCAGTATTTT.

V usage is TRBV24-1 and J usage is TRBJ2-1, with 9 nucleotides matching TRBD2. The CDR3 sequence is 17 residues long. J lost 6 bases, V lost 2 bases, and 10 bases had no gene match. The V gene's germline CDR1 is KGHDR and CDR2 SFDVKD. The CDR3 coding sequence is TGTGCCACCAGTGATTCCCTTGGCGGGGGGGCCTTCAATGAGCAGTTCTTC. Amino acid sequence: CATSDSLGGGAFNEQFF.

The CDR3 sequence: CASSFGFYGSITTTEAFF. As DNA, the CDR3 is TGTGCCAGCAGCTTTGGATTCTACGGGAGCATTACGACCACTGAAGCTTTCTTT. The V and J genes are TRBV7-9 and TRBJ1-1; no firm D call. Trimming shortened V by 3 bases and J by 4 bases, and 24 bases separated the two germline ends. The germline CDR1 and CDR2 sequences are SEHNR and FQNEAQ (reference sequence). The CDR3 loop spans 18 amino acids. Complete variable domain (other parts from reference TRBV7-9 and TRBJ1-1): DTGVSQNPRHKITKRGQNVTFRCDPISEHNRLYWYRQTLGQGPEFLTYFQNEAQLEKSRLLSDRFSAERPKGSFSTLEIQRTEQGDSAMYLCASSFGFYGSITTTEAFFGQGTRLTVV.

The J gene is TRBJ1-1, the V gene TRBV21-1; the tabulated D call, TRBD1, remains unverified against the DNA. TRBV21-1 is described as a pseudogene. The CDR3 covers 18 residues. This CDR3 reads CASSEDTSTPLMNTEAFF. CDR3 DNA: TGTGCCAGCAGCGAGGACACTTCCACCCCCCTCATGAACACTGAAGCTTTCTTT.

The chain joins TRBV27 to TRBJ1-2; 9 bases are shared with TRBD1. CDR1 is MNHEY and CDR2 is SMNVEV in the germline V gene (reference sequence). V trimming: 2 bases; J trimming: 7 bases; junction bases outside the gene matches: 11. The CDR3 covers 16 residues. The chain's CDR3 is CASSLTNPGQGSGYTF. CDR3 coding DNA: TGTGCCAGCAGTTTAACCAATCCGGGACAGGGTTCTGGCTACACCTTC.

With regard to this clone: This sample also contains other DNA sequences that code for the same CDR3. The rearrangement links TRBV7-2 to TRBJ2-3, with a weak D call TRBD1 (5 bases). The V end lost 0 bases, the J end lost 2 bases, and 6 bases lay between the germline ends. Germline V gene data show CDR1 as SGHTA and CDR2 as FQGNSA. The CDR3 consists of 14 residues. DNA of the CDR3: TGTGCCAGCAGCTTAGCAGGGGTCACAGATACGCAGTATTTT. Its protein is CASSLAGVTDTQYF.

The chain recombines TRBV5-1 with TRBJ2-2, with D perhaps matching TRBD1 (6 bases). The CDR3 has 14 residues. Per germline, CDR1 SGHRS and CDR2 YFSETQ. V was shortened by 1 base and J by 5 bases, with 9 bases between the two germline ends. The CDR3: CASSLIRGTGELFF. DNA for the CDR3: TGCGCCAGCAGCTTGATCAGGGGTACCGGGGAGCTGTTTTTT.

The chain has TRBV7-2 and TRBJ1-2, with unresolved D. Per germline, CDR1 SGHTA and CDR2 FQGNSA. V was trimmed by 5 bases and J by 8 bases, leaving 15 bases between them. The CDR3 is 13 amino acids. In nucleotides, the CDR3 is TGTGCCAGCAGCGCTGACGGGGTTCTGGGCTACACCTTC. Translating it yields CASSADGVLGYTF.

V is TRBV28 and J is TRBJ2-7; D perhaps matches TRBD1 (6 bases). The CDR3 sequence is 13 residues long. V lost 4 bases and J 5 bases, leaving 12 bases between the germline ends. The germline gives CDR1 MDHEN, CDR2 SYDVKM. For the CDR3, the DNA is TGTGCCAGCAGTTCCCGGGACACCGACGAGCAGTACTTC. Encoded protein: CASSSRDTDEQYF.

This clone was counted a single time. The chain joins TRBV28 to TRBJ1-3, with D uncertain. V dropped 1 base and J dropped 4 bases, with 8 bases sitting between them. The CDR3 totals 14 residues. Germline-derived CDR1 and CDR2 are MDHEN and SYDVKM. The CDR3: CASSLSGNGNTIYF. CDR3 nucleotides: TGTGCCAGCAGTTTATCCGGGAACGGAAACACCATATATTTT.

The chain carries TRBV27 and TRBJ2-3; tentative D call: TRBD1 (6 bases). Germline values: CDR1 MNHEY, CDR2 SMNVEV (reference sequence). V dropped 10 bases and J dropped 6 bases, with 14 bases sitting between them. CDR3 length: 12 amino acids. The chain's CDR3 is CATAQGRDTQYF. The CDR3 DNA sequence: TGTGCCACCGCACAGGGACGGGATACGCAGTATTTT.

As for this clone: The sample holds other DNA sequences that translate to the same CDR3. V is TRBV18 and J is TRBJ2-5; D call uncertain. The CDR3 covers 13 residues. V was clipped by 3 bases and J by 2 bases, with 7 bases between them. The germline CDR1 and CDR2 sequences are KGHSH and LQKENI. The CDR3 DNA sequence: TGTGCCAGCTCACCTGGCCCTCAAGAGACCCAGTACTTC. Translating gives CASSPGPQETQYF.

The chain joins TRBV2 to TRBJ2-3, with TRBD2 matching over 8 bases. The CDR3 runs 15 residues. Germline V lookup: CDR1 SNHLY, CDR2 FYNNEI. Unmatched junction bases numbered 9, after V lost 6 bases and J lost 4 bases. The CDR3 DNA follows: TGTGCCAGCAGGGGGGGACTAGTCTATTCAGATACGCAGTATTTT. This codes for CASRGGLVYSDTQYF.

The CDR3 sequence: CASRDRGYGYTF. The CDR3 DNA follows: TGTGCCAGCAGGGACAGAGGCTATGGCTACACCTTC. This chain joins TRBV6-5 and TRBJ1-2; TRBD1 is a possible D gene (6 bases). The CDR3 runs to 12 residues. CDR1 MNHEY and CDR2 SVGAGI come from the germline V gene. Between the trimmed V and J ends, which lost 6 bases and 4 bases, there was a span of 9 bases.

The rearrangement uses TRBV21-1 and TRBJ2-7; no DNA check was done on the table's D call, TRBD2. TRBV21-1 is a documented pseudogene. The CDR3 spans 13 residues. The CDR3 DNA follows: TGTGCCAGCAGCACTCTAGCGGGGGGAAGGGTATACTTC. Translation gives CASSTLAGGRVYF.

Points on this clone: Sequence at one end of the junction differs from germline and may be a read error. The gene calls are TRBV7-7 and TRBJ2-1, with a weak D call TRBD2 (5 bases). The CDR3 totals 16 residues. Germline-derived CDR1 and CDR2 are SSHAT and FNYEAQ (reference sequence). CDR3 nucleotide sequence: TGTGCTAGCAGCCCCTGGACGGACGGGATTTACAATGAGCAGTTCTTC. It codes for CASSPWTDGIYNEQFF.

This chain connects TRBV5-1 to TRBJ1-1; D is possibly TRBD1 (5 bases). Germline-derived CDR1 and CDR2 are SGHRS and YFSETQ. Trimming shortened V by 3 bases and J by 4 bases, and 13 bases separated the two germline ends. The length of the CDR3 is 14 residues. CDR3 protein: CASSWDGRGTEAFF. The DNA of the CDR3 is TGCGCCAGCAGCTGGGATGGGAGGGGCACTGAAGCTTTCTTT. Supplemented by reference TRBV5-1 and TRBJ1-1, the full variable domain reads KAGVTQTPRYLIKTRGQQVTLSCSPISGHRSVSWYQQTPGQGLQFLFEYFSETQRNKGNFPGRFSGRQFSNSRSEMNVSTLELGDSALYLCASSWDGRGTEAFFGQGTRLTVV.

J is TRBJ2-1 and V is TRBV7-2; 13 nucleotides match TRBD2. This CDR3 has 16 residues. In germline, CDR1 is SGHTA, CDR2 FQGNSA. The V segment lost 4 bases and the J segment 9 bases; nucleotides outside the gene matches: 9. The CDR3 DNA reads TGTGCCAGCAGCTCCCGTGGGACTAGCGGGGCGAGTGAGCAGTTCTTC. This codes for CASSSRGTSGASEQFF.